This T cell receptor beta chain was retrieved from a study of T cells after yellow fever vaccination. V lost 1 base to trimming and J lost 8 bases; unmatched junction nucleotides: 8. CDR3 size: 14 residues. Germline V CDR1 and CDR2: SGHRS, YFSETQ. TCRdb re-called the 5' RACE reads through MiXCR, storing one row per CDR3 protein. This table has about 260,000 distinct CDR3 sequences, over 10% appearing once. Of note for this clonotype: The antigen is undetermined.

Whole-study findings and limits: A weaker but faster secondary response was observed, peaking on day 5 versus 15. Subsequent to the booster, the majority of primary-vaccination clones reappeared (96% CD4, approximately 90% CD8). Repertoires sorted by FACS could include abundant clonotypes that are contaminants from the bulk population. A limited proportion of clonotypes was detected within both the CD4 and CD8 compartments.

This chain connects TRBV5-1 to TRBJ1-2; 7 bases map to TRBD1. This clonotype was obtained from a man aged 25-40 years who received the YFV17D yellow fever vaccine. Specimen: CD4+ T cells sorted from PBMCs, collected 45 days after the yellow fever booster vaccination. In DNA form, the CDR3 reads TGCGCCAGCAGCTTGAGTGGGGACAGTCACGGCTACACCTTC. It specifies CASSLSGDSHGYTF. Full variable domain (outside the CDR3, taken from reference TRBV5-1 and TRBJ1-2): KAGVTQTPRYLIKTRGQQVTLSCSPISGHRSVSWYQQTPGQGLQFLFEYFSETQRNKGNFPGRFSGRQFSNSRSEMNVSTLELGDSALYLCASSLSGDSHGYTFGSGTRLTVV.